A selection of T cell receptor beta chains follows, all from one sample in a study of T cells in Graves' hyperthyroidism and ophthalmopathy. TCRdb independently ran MiXCR on the multiplex PCR reads; one entry per CDR3 protein. The top ten hold around 8% of the sample, which has a few hundred thousand distinct CDR3 sequences, roughly 50% seen once. Source material: peripheral blood or thyroid tissue (not recorded which). All receptors come from a young woman with Graves' hyperthyroidism. Each CDR3 is given with its conserved first and last residue. The D gene is left open where the match is weak. Part of the rows lack a size; the others show once, few, many or a class for expanded clones.

DNA: TGTGCCACCAGCAGAGATCCACAGGGGCACGGCGGGGAGCTGGTTTTT; CDR3: CATSRDPQGHGGELVF; J: TRBJ2-2; V: TRBV15; D: .; size: once
DNA: TGCAGTGCTAGAGATAACCAGCGGGAGGGCCAAGAGACCCAGCATTTT; CDR3: CSARDNQREGQETQHF; J: TRBJ1-5; V: TRBV20-1; D: .; size: .
DNA: TGTGCCAGCAGTTACCAAGAGACCCAGCATTTT; CDR3: CASSYQETQHF; J: TRBJ1-5; V: TRBV7-9; D: .; size: few
DNA: TGTGCCAGCAGCTTAGTTTCTAGCGGGGAGACCCAGTACTTC; CDR3: CASSLVSSGETQYF; J: TRBJ2-5; V: TRBV7-2; D: TRBD2; size: .
DNA: TGTGCCAGCAGCTTATTATCGACAGTGGCCTACGAGCAGTACTTC; CDR3: CASSLLSTVAYEQYF; J: TRBJ2-7; V: TRBV11-3; D: .; size: many
DNA: TGCAGTGTTAGCTATTACTACGAGCAGTACTTC; CDR3: CSVSYYYEQYF; J: TRBJ2-7; V: TRBV29-1; D: .; size: once
DNA: TGTGCCAGCAGCTTAGCGCGTATTAGGACAGTCTTCTCCTACGAGCAGTACTTC; CDR3: CASSLARIRTVFSYEQYF; J: TRBJ2-7; V: TRBV7-9; D: .; size: .
DNA: TGTGCCAGCGCCCCGGGAGTCGCCTACGAGCAGTACTTC; CDR3: CASAPGVAYEQYF; J: TRBJ2-7; V: TRBV12-3/TRBV12-4; D: .; size: many
DNA: TGTGCCAGCAGCACCGGGACAGGGGGCATTCAGCCCCAGCATTTT; CDR3: CASSTGTGGIQPQHF; J: TRBJ1-5; V: TRBV13; D: TRBD1; size: once
DNA: TGCAGCGTTGTAGCGGGAGGGGGATTTGTCTTC; CDR3: CSVVAGGGFVF; J: TRBJ1-2; V: TRBV29-1; D: .; size: .
DNA: TGCAGTGCTAGTAGCGGGACTGAGAGCTACGAGCAGTACTTC; CDR3: CSASSGTESYEQYF; J: TRBJ2-7; V: TRBV20-1; D: TRBD2; size: .
DNA: TGTGCCACAATCGTGGGCGGCACGCCGGGGAATCAGCCCCAGCATTTT; CDR3: CATIVGGTPGNQPQHF; J: TRBJ1-5; V: TRBV6-4; D: .; size: few
DNA: TGTGCCAGTACAGAGACACACAGTCCCTATGGCTACACCTTC; CDR3: CASTETHSPYGYTF; J: TRBJ1-2; V: TRBV19; D: .; size: many
DNA: TGTGCCAGCAGCCCTTGGACAGGGGGAAACGTCCTGACTTTC; CDR3: CASSPWTGGNVLTF; J: TRBJ2-6; V: TRBV7-2; D: TRBD1; size: .
DNA: TGTGCCAGCAGCAAAGGCGCAGGGGGCGCGGACTACGAGCAGTACTTC; CDR3: CASSKGAGGADYEQYF; J: TRBJ2-7; V: TRBV7-6; D: TRBD1; size: many
DNA: TGCAGTGCTAGAGACTGGAGAGCTGAGACCCAGTACTTC; CDR3: CSARDWRAETQYF; J: TRBJ2-5; V: TRBV20-1; D: .; size: .
DNA: TGTGCCTGGAGTGTACCAGGGGGAAAACTGTTTTTT; CDR3: CAWSVPGGKLFF; J: TRBJ1-4; V: TRBV30; D: TRBD1; size: many